A single sample is the source of the 5 T cell receptor beta chains below, sequenced in a study of prognosis after radiotherapy for stage I lung cancer. The study amplified the TCR beta CDR3 region from genomic DNA. This amplification was carried out by two rounds of multiplex PCR. With primers specific to each TRBV and TRBJ gene, the first-round PCR was performed. TCRdb re-derived calls from the multiplex PCR reads in MiXCR, one entry per CDR3 protein. In the table there are some 30,000 distinct CDR3 sequences, 40% to 55% of which are singletons. The source material was PBMCs, sampled before or after stereotactic body radiation therapy (not recorded which). The receptor source for this set is a donor aged 50 or older with non-small cell lung cancer.

This clonotype was observed many times. CDR3 in DNA: TGTGCCACTAGGGGACTAGCGGCCTACAATGAGCAGTTCTTC. It encodes CATRGLAAYNEQFF. The V and J genes are TRBV19 and TRBJ2-1; TRBD2 aligns across 11 bases. With 10 bases clipped from V and 2 bases from J, the junction kept 4 bases outside the gene matches. The CDR3 extends over 14 amino acids. CDR1 is LNHDA and CDR2 is SQIVND in the germline V gene (reference sequence).

The chain has TRBV6-1 and TRBJ2-3; D not certain. This CDR3 has 16 residues. The V gene lost 4 bases and the J gene lost 3 bases, with 17 bases spanning the gap. From germline, CDR1 is MNHNS and CDR2 SASEGT. CDR3 sequence: CASSGRIWGGTDTQYF. CDR3 nucleotides: TGTGCCAGCAGTGGACGTATATGGGGTGGAACAGATACGCAGTATTTT.

By proportion, this clonotype is medium-sized. As DNA, the CDR3 is TGCGCCAGCAGCTTGGAGGTGGGGAACACCGGGGAGCTGTTTTTT. Translating gives CASSLEVGNTGELFF. The chain employs TRBV5-1 and TRBJ2-2; no reliable D call. Germline CDR1 reads SGHRS; CDR2 reads YFSETQ. V lost 0 bases to trimming and J lost 1 base, with 7 bases between them. The length of the CDR3 is 15 residues.

Concerning this clonotype: A read error may explain this, as a much larger clone is one base away. The chain joins TRBV19 to TRBJ1-1; 7 bases fit TRBD1. The germline V gene has CDR1 LNHDA and CDR2 SQIVND (reference sequence). The CDR3 length is 13 residues. CDR3 amino acids: CASSPDRAVESFF. The CDR3 DNA sequence: TGTGCCAGTAGCCCCGACAGGGCCGTTGAATCTTTCTTT.

In its sample, this clonotype was seen once. V gene TRBV6-1 combines with J gene TRBJ1-6; TRBD1 aligns across 8 bases. The CDR3 has 13 residues. The V gene end was trimmed by 6 bases and the J gene end by 7 bases; junction bases not matched to a gene: 2. Germline V gives CDR1 MNHNS, CDR2 SASEGT. The DNA for the CDR3 is TGTGCCAGCAGAGGGACAGGCAATTCACCCCTCCACTTT. Protein product: CASRGTGNSPLHF.